This passage covers 6 T cell receptor beta chains from one sample sequenced in a study of cytomegalovirus exposure and HLA in healthy donors. The PCR had 60 Vbeta and 13 Jbeta primers. Using immunoSEQ multiplex PCR, the repertoire was profiled, and TCRdb retains in-frame clones only, with some absent. The sample holds more than 100,000 clones; approximately 80% are singletons and the top ten take 1.8%. The sequencing sample was made of PBMCs. All receptors derive from a female donor in good health and CMV-seropositive.

V usage is TRBV19 and J usage is TRBJ2-5; 7 nucleotides match TRBD2. This CDR3 region has 16 residues. Germline CDR1 LNHDA, CDR2 SQIVND (reference sequence). The V segment lost 3 bases and the J segment 3 bases; nucleotides outside the gene matches: 10. CDR3 loop: CASSIRRSGNKETQYF. The CDR3 DNA follows: TGTGCCAGTAGTATTCGACGCAGCGGGAATAAAGAGACCCAGTACTTC.

V usage is TRBV7-2 and J usage is TRBJ2-1, with D maybe TRBD1 (6 bases). Germline loops: CDR1 SGHTA, CDR2 FQGNSA. Trimming took 5 bases from V and 0 from J, leaving 14 bases between them. The CDR3 loop spans 16 amino acids. CDR3 residues: CASSKTGRSSYNEQFF. The CDR3, as DNA: TGTGCCAGCAGCAAAACAGGGCGCAGCTCCTACAATGAGCAGTTCTTC.

This clone appeared a few times. The chain employs TRBV7-9 and TRBJ1-1; TRBD1 matches at 8 bases. The V gene end was trimmed by 3 bases and the J gene end by 3 bases; junction bases not matched to a gene: 3. In germline, CDR1 is SEHNR, CDR2 FQNEAQ (reference sequence). The CDR3 length is 14 residues. DNA of the CDR3: TGTGCCAGCAGCTTCTCGACAGGGGACACTGAAGCTTTCTTT. It is translated as CASSFSTGDTEAFF.

The rearrangement joins TRBV5-1 to TRBJ2-7; TRBD2 matches at 9 bases. CDR1 SGHRS and CDR2 YFSETQ come from the germline V gene. The V segment lost 4 bases and the J segment 1 base; nucleotides outside the gene matches: 6. The length of the CDR3 is 15 residues. DNA of the CDR3: TGCGCCAGCAGCCAGAAGACTAGCGGTTCCTACGAGCAGTACTTC. Translating gives CASSQKTSGSYEQYF.

This rearrangement joins TRBV19 to TRBJ2-7; D uncertain. V was clipped by 1 base and J by 7 bases, with 11 bases between them. There are 13 residues in the CDR3. The germline V gene has CDR1 LNHDA and CDR2 SQIVND (reference sequence). The CDR3 protein is CASSIVAESEQYF. The CDR3 region has the DNA TGTGCCAGTAGTATAGTAGCCGAATCTGAGCAGTACTTC.

As DNA, the CDR3 is TGTGCCAGCAGTTACGCCGGGGAACTTAGTGAAGCTTTCTTT. Residues: CASSYAGELSEAFF. The V call is TRBV6-5, the J call TRBJ1-1; D remains ambiguous. Germline CDR1 reads MNHEY; CDR2 reads SVGAGI. There are 14 residues in the CDR3. Trimming took 2 bases from V and 7 from J, leaving 14 bases between them.